What follows are 21 T cell receptor beta chains derived from one specimen sequenced in a study of cytomegalovirus exposure and HLA in healthy donors. TCRdb's copy holds only in-frame clones and misses some; the assay was immunoSEQ multiplex PCR. Altogether some 69,000 clones are present, 96% being singletons, with the ten largest covering about 4.6%. The sequenced sample was PBMCs. Receptors were obtained from a woman aged 18-29 years in good health and CMV-seropositive.

This chain joins TRBV11-1 and TRBJ2-4, with 9 bases that match TRBD1. In germline, CDR1 is SGHAT, CDR2 FQDESV (reference sequence). The CDR3 length is 16 residues. V lost 0 bases and J lost 4; bases outside the gene matches: 4. CDR3 in DNA: TGTGCCAGCAGCTTAGCCAAAGGGACAGGGAAAAACATTCAGTACTTC. It codes for CASSLAKGTGKNIQYF.

This chain links TRBV10-3 with TRBJ1-1; D might be TRBD1 (5 bases). Per the germline V gene, CDR1 is ENHRY and CDR2 is SYGVKD. The CDR3 extends over 15 amino acids. Trimming took off 0 bases at V and 0 bases at J, with 8 bases between the two ends. CDR3 sequence: CAISESRVLNTEAFF. Here the CDR3 DNA reads TGTGCCATCAGTGAGTCCAGGGTTTTGAACACTGAAGCTTTCTTT.

The rearrangement links TRBV6-5 to TRBJ2-1; D possibly corresponds to TRBD2 (6 bases). Trimming stripped 0 bases from V and 9 bases from J, with 12 bases between. Per the germline V gene, CDR1 is MNHEY and CDR2 is SVGAGI. The CDR3 sequence is 14 residues long. CDR3 residues: CASSYSIAASEQFF. In nucleotides, the CDR3 is TGTGCCAGCAGTTACTCGATAGCGGCTAGTGAGCAGTTCTTC.

The J gene is TRBJ1-2, the V gene TRBV4-1; 10 bases match TRBD1. The trim removed 1 base at V and 2 bases at J, leaving 10 bases unmatched. Per the germline V gene, CDR1 is MGHRA and CDR2 is YSYEKL. This CDR3 is built from 18 residues. The CDR3 nucleotides read TGCGCCAGCAGCCAAGTTTCTGGCGGGGGACAGGGGAACTATGGCTACACCTTC. Amino acid sequence: CASSQVSGGGQGNYGYTF.

This clone was recorded only once. This chain connects TRBV25-1 to TRBJ1-1; possible D gene TRBD1, 5 bases. Germline V CDR1 and CDR2: MGHDK, SYGVNS. V was clipped by 3 bases and J by 4 bases, with 9 bases between them. The CDR3 is 13 amino acids. The CDR3 DNA sequence: TGTGCCAGCAGTGAGGGGGGAGCCACTGAAGCTTTCTTT. Its translation: CASSEGGATEAFF.

The J gene is TRBJ2-7, the V gene TRBV25-1, with TRBD1 as a possible D gene (6 bases). The length of the CDR3 is 15 residues. The V gene lost 8 bases and the J gene lost 0 bases, with 17 bases spanning the gap. The germline CDR1 and CDR2 sequences are MGHDK and SYGVNS. CDR3 sequence reads: CASSPRDTNSYEQYF. CDR3 nucleotides: TGTGCCAGCTCCCCCCGGGACACGAACTCCTACGAGCAGTACTTC.

This rearrangement joins TRBV27 to TRBJ2-3; D not resolved. Germline assignment: CDR1 MNHEY and CDR2 SMNVEV (reference sequence). V was shortened by 6 bases and J by 4 bases, with 5 bases between the two germline ends. There are 11 residues in the CDR3. The DNA for the CDR3 is TGTGCCAGCAGCTACCCAGATACGCAGTATTTT. Amino acid sequence: CASSYPDTQYF.

The chain joins TRBV5-1 to TRBJ2-7, with D possibly being TRBD1 (6 bases). Germline loops: CDR1 SGHRS, CDR2 YFSETQ. V shed 5 bases and J shed 7 bases, with 13 bases lying between them. The CDR3 is made up of 12 amino acids. The CDR3 DNA reads as TGCGCCAGCAGTGCAGGGGTCGGGGAGCAGTACTTC. This gives the protein CASSAGVGEQYF.

The chain combines TRBV6-6 with TRBJ1-3; D ambiguous. Germline lookup yields CDR1 MNHNY and CDR2 SVGAGI (reference sequence). The CDR3 is 15 amino acids. V lost 0 bases and J 0 bases, leaving 6 bases between the germline ends. The CDR3 protein is CASSYSTGSGNTIYF. CDR3 bases: TGTGCCAGCAGTTACTCGACGGGCTCTGGAAACACCATATATTTT.

The chain links TRBV11-3 to TRBJ2-7; D is possibly TRBD2 (6 bases). With 4 bases removed from V and 0 bases from J, the gap between germline ends came to 13 bases. This CDR3 spans 15 amino acids. Looked up from germline, CDR1 is SGHNT and CDR2 is YENEEA. The CDR3 loop reads CASSSRRGSSYEQYF. CDR3 nucleotides: TGTGCCAGCAGCTCCCGACGGGGGAGCTCCTACGAGCAGTACTTC.

This sequence joins TRBV5-1 and TRBJ2-7; TRBD1 might be the D (6 bases). Between the trimmed V and J ends, which lost 4 bases and 0 bases, there was a span of 11 bases. This CDR3 contains 14 residues. Germline assignment: CDR1 SGHRS and CDR2 YFSETQ. The CDR3 coding sequence is TGCGCCAGCAGCCCCGGACAGCTCTCCTACGAGCAGTACTTC. This encodes CASSPGQLSYEQYF.

V and J are TRBV5-1 and TRBJ2-5, with 10 nucleotides matching TRBD2. V was pared by 5 bases and J by 4 bases, with 8 bases of the junction left unmatched. CDR1 is SGHRS, CDR2 YFSETQ, per germline. The CDR3 covers 15 residues. Here the CDR3 reads CASRALAGDGETQYF. For the CDR3, the DNA is TGCGCCAGCAGGGCGCTAGCGGGAGATGGAGAGACCCAGTACTTC.

This sequence joins TRBV28 and TRBJ2-7; D call uncertain. This CDR3 contains 12 residues. V gave up 2 bases and J gave up 6 bases, with 8 bases separating them. The germline V gene has CDR1 MDHEN and CDR2 SYDVKM. The CDR3 reads CASSLIPIEQYF. DNA of the CDR3: TGTGCCAGCAGTTTAATCCCAATCGAGCAGTACTTC.

The chain links TRBV18 to TRBJ1-5, with 10 bases matching TRBD1. V lost 2 bases to trimming and J lost 4 bases; unmatched junction nucleotides: 2. This CDR3 comprises 15 residues. Germline V CDR1 and CDR2: KGHSH, LQKENI. The CDR3 DNA sequence: TGTGCCAGCTCACCAAGGACAGGGGGTAATCAGCCCCAGCATTTT. Encoded protein: CASSPRTGGNQPQHF.

The V call is TRBV6-5, the J call TRBJ2-7; the D gene is possibly TRBD1 (6 bases). Germline V gene sequence: CDR1 MNHEY, CDR2 SVGAGI. The CDR3 has 14 amino acids. The V gene lost 5 bases and the J gene lost 1 base, with 12 bases spanning the gap. The CDR3 reads CASSARTESYEQYF. The CDR3 nucleotides read TGTGCCAGCAGTGCCCGGACAGAGTCCTACGAGCAGTACTTC.

The V and J genes are TRBV4-1 and TRBJ2-3; 16 positions agree with TRBD2. This CDR3 spans 20 amino acids. Germline CDR1 is MGHRA and CDR2 is YSYEKL. V trimming: 6 bases; J trimming: 2 bases; junction bases outside the gene matches: 14. The CDR3, as DNA: TGCGCCAGCAGACATTTGGGACTAGCGGGAGGGAGCCAGGACACAGATACGCAGTATTTT. It encodes CASRHLGLAGGSQDTDTQYF.

The rearrangement uses TRBV11-2 and TRBJ2-2; D call uncertain. Trimming stripped 1 base from V and 4 bases from J, with 10 bases between. This CDR3 contains 15 residues. The germline V gene encodes CDR1 SGHAT and CDR2 FQNNGV. Written as DNA, the CDR3 is TGTGCCAGCAGCTTAGTGGGCATCCCCACCGGGGAGCTGTTTTTT. Encoded protein: CASSLVGIPTGELFF.

V and J are TRBV10-3 and TRBJ1-1, with TRBD1 as a possible D gene (6 bases). The CDR3 consists of 14 residues. The germline V gene has CDR1 ENHRY and CDR2 SYGVKD. V gave up 10 bases and J gave up 1 base, with 16 bases separating them. The CDR3 DNA follows: TGTGCCACTACGGGGCTACAGGGGAACACTGAAGCTTTCTTT. Translating gives CATTGLQGNTEAFF.

The rearrangement uses TRBV5-1 and TRBJ2-3; 9 bases fit TRBD2. The CDR3 totals 17 residues. Germline V gives CDR1 SGHRS, CDR2 YFSETQ. The V segment lost 1 base and the J segment 5 bases; nucleotides outside the gene matches: 11. CDR3 DNA: TGCGCCAGCAGCTTGCGAGGGGCGGGAGGGGGGAAAGATACGCAGTATTTT. Protein: CASSLRGAGGGKDTQYF.

The rearrangement joins TRBV7-9 to TRBJ2-1, with 13 bases identical to TRBD2. The germline V gene has CDR1 SEHNR and CDR2 FQNEAQ (reference sequence). V lost 6 bases, J lost 0 bases, and 2 bases stayed unmatched. The CDR3 extends over 16 amino acids. The CDR3 loop is CASSRTSGSSYNEQFF. The DNA of the CDR3 is TGTGCCAGCAGTCGGACTAGCGGGAGCTCCTACAATGAGCAGTTCTTC.

This clone came up once. The chain links TRBV7-2 to TRBJ2-6; D is unclear. Trimming removed 5 bases from V and 0 bases from J, with 14 bases in between. The CDR3 covers 17 residues. The germline V gene has CDR1 SGHTA and CDR2 FQGNSA. Here the CDR3 DNA reads TGTGCCAGCAGCGACAAGACACAGTCCTCTGGGGCCAACGTCCTGACTTTC. This gives the protein CASSDKTQSSGANVLTF. The full variable domain, its missing parts supplied by reference TRBV7-2 and TRBJ2-6, is GAGVSQSPSNKVTEKGKDVELRCDPISGHTALYWYRQSLGQGLEFLIYFQGNSAPDKSGLPSDRFSAERTGGSVSTLTIQRTQQEDSAVYLCASSDKTQSSGANVLTFGAGSRLTVL.